One sample yielded the 15 T cell receptor beta chains listed below, sequenced in a study of blood T cells in healthy people across ages. A second PCR, run for about 6 to 11 cycles, used a sample-barcoded 5' primer plus a J-beta primer mix. TCRdb fed the 5' RACE reads into MiXCR, producing one record per CDR3 protein. The sample contains some 900,000 distinct CDR3 sequences, around 26% of which appear only once. The specimen sequenced was blood. The source is a woman older than 75 in good health.

This clonotype has only a few counts. The chain has TRBV7-6 and TRBJ1-4; D not resolved. The CDR3 length is 15 residues. CDR1 and CDR2 from the germline V gene are SGHVS and FNYEAQ. V lost 0 bases and J lost 8, with 13 bases in between. The CDR3, as DNA: TGTGCCAGCAGCTTAGCGGTGGGAGCGGGCGAAAAACTGTTTTTT. Encoded protein: CASSLAVGAGEKLFF.

This clonotype was seen at least ten times. This chain uses TRBV5-1 with TRBJ2-6, with 8 bases lining up with TRBD1. Germline CDR1 and CDR2: SGHRS and YFSETQ. This CDR3 is 16 amino acids long. V trimming: 7 bases; J trimming: 0 bases; junction bases outside the gene matches: 6. In DNA form, the CDR3 reads TGCGCCAGCGGGTGGGGACAGGCCTCTGGGGCCAACGTCCTGACTTTC. The encoded protein is CASGWGQASGANVLTF.

About this clonotype: A much larger clone lies one base from this, so it may be a read error. V gene TRBV12-3 or TRBV12-4 combines with J gene TRBJ2-7; perhaps TRBD1 as D (6 bases). CDR3 length: 15 amino acids. The germline V and J ends were trimmed by 5 bases and 2 bases, with 16 bases remaining between them. As DNA, the CDR3 is TGTGCCAGCAGTCCCTTTGCCAGGGGAGCCTACGAGCAGTACTTC. Protein product: CASSPFARGAYEQYF.

This clonotype came up many times. This chain connects TRBV6-2 or TRBV6-3 to TRBJ2-3; 12 bases fit TRBD2. With V trimmed by 6 bases and J by 8 bases, 6 bases remained unmatched. This CDR3 spans 14 amino acids. The V gene's germline CDR1 is MNHEY and CDR2 SVGEGT. The CDR3 spells CASSLGLAGSTQYF. In nucleotides, the CDR3 is TGTGCCAGCAGCCTCGGACTAGCGGGGTCTACGCAGTATTTT.

This chain joins TRBV20-1 and TRBJ2-3, with D unresolved. The ends were cut back, 0 bases at V and 6 bases at J, with 13 bases in the middle. The CDR3 contains 14 residues. In germline, CDR1 is DFQATT, CDR2 SNEGSKA (reference sequence). DNA of the CDR3: TGCAGTGCTAGAGATCCAGGCCTGGTGGATACGCAGTATTTT. It encodes CSARDPGLVDTQYF.

A word on this clonotype: This may be a read error, as it is one base from a much larger clone. The rearrangement uses TRBV27 and TRBJ2-1, with D perhaps being TRBD1 or TRBD2 (5 bases each). Germline lookup yields CDR1 MNHEY and CDR2 SMNVEV (reference sequence). Trimming pared 0 bases from V and 10 bases from J, leaving 16 bases between. The CDR3 is 15 residues long. In DNA, the CDR3 is TGTGCCAGCAGTTTATCCCGGGGCCTCCACTACGAGCAGTTCTTC. Its translation: CASSLSRGLHYEQFF.

This clonotype was seen ten or more times. V gene TRBV7-2 combines with J gene TRBJ2-1; D gene unclear. V was trimmed by 4 bases and J by 6 bases, leaving 10 bases between them. Germline CDR1 SGHTA, CDR2 FQGNSA. This CDR3 contains 13 residues. Here the CDR3 reads CASSSPQLNEQFF. CDR3 nucleotide sequence: TGTGCCAGCAGCTCTCCTCAGCTCAATGAGCAGTTCTTC.

At least ten counts were recorded for this clonotype. The rearrangement uses TRBV7-2 and TRBJ2-7; D possibly corresponds to TRBD1 (5 bases). In germline, CDR1 is SGHTA, CDR2 FQGNSA. This CDR3 has 15 amino acids. Trimming took off 5 bases at V and 2 bases at J, with 16 bases between the two ends. The CDR3 loop reads CASSPRGHFTYEQYF. The CDR3, as DNA: TGTGCCAGCAGCCCCCGCGGACACTTTACCTACGAGCAGTACTTC.

The chain carries TRBV7-2 and TRBJ2-5; TRBD2 matches 10 bases. The CDR3 is 16 residues long. With V trimmed by 3 bases and J by 6 bases, 10 bases remained unmatched. Germline V CDR1 and CDR2: SGHTA, FQGNSA. In nucleotides, the CDR3 is TGTGCCAGCAGCTTCCATAGCGGGGGGACGGGGAAGACCCAGTACTTC. The encoded protein is CASSFHSGGTGKTQYF. The full variable domain, rest sourced from reference TRBV7-2 and TRBJ2-5, is GAGVSQSPSNKVTEKGKDVELRCDPISGHTALYWYRQSLGQGLEFLIYFQGNSAPDKSGLPSDRFSAERTGGSVSTLTIQRTQQEDSAVYLCASSFHSGGTGKTQYFGPGTRLLVL.

This sequence joins TRBV7-9 and TRBJ2-5; D gene uncertain. The CDR3 is 15 residues long. V gave up 0 bases and J gave up 5 bases, with 13 bases separating them. CDR1 is SEHNR, CDR2 FQNEAQ, per germline (reference sequence). The CDR3 spells CASSLASLGLETQYF. The CDR3 DNA sequence: TGTGCCAGCAGCTTAGCTTCTCTGGGGTTGGAGACCCAGTACTTC.

V usage is TRBV7-2 and J usage is TRBJ1-1, with D perhaps matching TRBD1 (5 bases). Germline values: CDR1 SGHTA, CDR2 FQGNSA. V was trimmed by 1 base and J by 5 bases, leaving 17 bases between them. The CDR3 runs to 16 residues. The CDR3 region is CASSLVGRGNRTEAFF. The CDR3 bases are TGTGCCAGCAGCTTAGTGGGCCGGGGGAATAGAACTGAAGCTTTCTTT.

This clonotype has a count of ten or more. The rearrangement joins TRBV12-3 or TRBV12-4 to TRBJ1-4; D is undetermined. The V gene lost 3 bases and the J gene lost 7 bases, with 12 bases spanning the gap. The CDR3 has 14 residues. This chain's CDR3 is CASSFRGKREKLFF. In DNA, the CDR3 is TGTGCCAGCAGTTTTAGAGGGAAGCGTGAAAAACTGTTTTTT.

A few counts support this clonotype. Germline and junction disagree at one end, which may indicate a read error. CDR3 in DNA: TGTGCCACCACACTACCGGACGGGGGGGCCTACGGGCAGTATTTC. This translates into CATTLPDGGAYGQYF. V and J are TRBV7-2 and TRBJ2-4; 8 bases agree with TRBD2. Looked up from germline, CDR1 is SGHTA and CDR2 is FQGNSA. The CDR3 length is 15 residues.

This clonotype was counted at least ten times. The chain joins TRBV7-8 to TRBJ2-5, with D maybe TRBD2 (7 bases). The V end was cut by 2 bases, the J end by 10 bases, with 11 bases between. This CDR3 is 12 amino acids long. The V gene's germline CDR1 is SGHVS and CDR2 FQNEAQ. CDR3 nucleotide sequence: TGTGCCAGCAGCTTAAGGGGGGGAGGCCAGTACTTC. This sequence encodes CASSLRGGGQYF.

As concerns this clonotype: A much bigger clone sits one base away, suggesting this may be a read error. The chain recombines TRBV20-1 with TRBJ2-5, with D perhaps matching TRBD1 (6 bases). The CDR3 is 11 residues long. Germline V gene lookup returns CDR1 DFQATT and CDR2 SNEGSKA (reference sequence). The V and J ends lost 5 bases and 11 bases respectively, with 15 bases between them. The CDR3 here is CSAPGHGEQYF. As DNA, the CDR3 is TGCAGTGCTCCGGGACATGGGGAGCAGTACTTC.